A single sample is the source of the 10 T cell receptor beta chains below, sequenced in a study of response to subunit inactivated influenza vaccine. TCRdb re-analysed the RT-PCR reads in MiXCR, keeping a single row per CDR3 protein. The sample lists about 540,000 distinct CDR3 sequences; roughly 25% were seen once. The same specimen was also included in a second study, on T cells expressing NK-cell markers. That work states: 5'RACE template switching with UMIs produced the TCR beta cDNA.

The sample in question was CD4+ T cells sorted from PBMCs, obtained 11 to 12 days after vaccination. The receptors were sampled from a man aged 50-59 years who received an inactivated influenza vaccine.

The rearrangement uses TRBV25-1 and TRBJ2-5; 8 bases map to TRBD1. Trimming took 3 bases from V and 5 from J; bases not matched to a gene: 2. CDR3 size: 13 residues. Germline assignment: CDR1 MGHDK and CDR2 SYGVNS. The CDR3 protein is CASSDRGRETQYF. CDR3 coding DNA: TGTGCCAGCAGTGACAGGGGGCGGGAGACCCAGTACTTC.

This clonotype was seen a handful of times. The junction differs from germline at one of its ends, possibly a read error. The chain joins TRBV20-1 to TRBJ2-5; 7 bases fit TRBD2. The germline CDR1 and CDR2 sequences are DFQATT and SNEGSKA (reference sequence). This CDR3 is built from 16 residues. Here the CDR3 DNA reads TGCAGTGCCAGAGGTCCTAGCGGATCAGTTCGGGAGACCCAGTACTTC. Translated, it gives CSARGPSGSVRETQYF.

This clonotype was observed a handful of times. The V call is TRBV5-1, the J call TRBJ2-1; D remains unclear. Trimming took off 0 bases at V and 0 bases at J, with 10 bases between the two ends. The CDR3 is 16 amino acids. CDR1 and CDR2 (germline): SGHRS, YFSETQ. The CDR3 nucleotides read TGCGCCAGCAGCTTGGAGGTCCCGAGCTCCTACAATGAGCAGTTCTTC. Translation: CASSLEVPSSYNEQFF.

This clonotype was counted between two and nine times. The chain has TRBV12-3 or TRBV12-4 and TRBJ2-1; 7 positions match TRBD2. The CDR3 spans 15 residues. The V segment lost 0 bases and the J segment 5 bases; nucleotides outside the gene matches: 4. The CDR3 nucleotides read TGTGCCAGCAGTTTAGCGGGAGGGCCACACAATGAGCAGTTCTTC. It encodes CASSLAGGPHNEQFF.

The chain's CDR3 is CASTPRRLAGNTGELFF. The DNA for the CDR3 is TGTGCCAGCACCCCACGTCGACTAGCGGGGAACACCGGGGAGCTGTTTTTT. The gene calls are TRBV7-2 and TRBJ2-2; 10 positions agree with TRBD2. This CDR3 has 17 residues. Looked up from germline, CDR1 is SGHTA and CDR2 is FQGNSA. V lost 7 bases to trimming and J lost 1 base; unmatched junction nucleotides: 9.

The chain uses TRBV5-1 and TRBJ2-3; the D is unclear. Germline V lookup: CDR1 SGHRS, CDR2 YFSETQ. The CDR3 runs 14 residues. V was pared by 0 bases and J by 1 base, with 6 bases between. CDR3 coding DNA: TGCGCCAGCAGCTTGGTGGACGGCACAGATACGCAGTATTTT. It encodes CASSLVDGTDTQYF.

This clonotype was seen a few times. V and J are TRBV28 and TRBJ1-6, with D unclear. Germline CDR1 and CDR2: MDHEN and SYDVKM. This CDR3 contains 17 residues. The ends were cut back, 6 bases at V and 0 bases at J, with 15 bases in the middle. The CDR3 protein is CASSLLDESSYNSPLHF. CDR3 bases: TGTGCCAGCAGCTTACTTGATGAGAGCTCCTATAATTCACCCCTCCACTTT.

The V gene is TRBV20-1, the J gene TRBJ2-3; D is ambiguous. The germline gives CDR1 DFQATT, CDR2 SNEGSKA (reference sequence). The germline V and J ends were trimmed by 0 bases and 6 bases, with 10 bases remaining between them. The CDR3 covers 13 residues. The CDR3, as DNA: TGCAGTGCTAGAGATCCCCACCAGGATACGCAGTATTTT. Translation: CSARDPHQDTQYF.

This clonotype was seen more than once but under ten times. This sequence joins TRBV28 and TRBJ2-1, with 11 bases identical to TRBD2. The ends lost 8 bases at V and 2 bases at J; junction bases unmatched: 5. Germline CDR1 MDHEN, CDR2 SYDVKM. The CDR3 is made up of 15 amino acids. The CDR3 sequence: CASETSGDTYNEQFF. CDR3 DNA: TGTGCCAGCGAGACTAGCGGGGATACCTACAATGAGCAGTTCTTC.

This clonotype came up a few times. The CDR3 coding sequence is TGTGCCAGCAGCTTAGGATACAGGGGGAATAGACTAAACACAGATACGCAGTATTTT. As protein: CASSLGYRGNRLNTDTQYF. This sequence joins TRBV7-8 and TRBJ2-3, with TRBD1 matching 8 bases. V shed 1 base and J 2 bases; nucleotides not matched to a gene: 14. This CDR3 has 19 residues. Germline CDR1 is SGHVS and CDR2 is FQNEAQ.